This T cell receptor beta chain emerged from a study of OX40 agonist ivuxolimab in advanced cancers. About the investigation overall: Ivuxolimab was a fully human IgG2 agonistic monoclonal antibody targeting the costimulatory receptor OX40 (CD134). Prior anti-PD-1, anti-PD-L1 or anti-CTLA-4 therapy was permitted, and 40% of dose-escalation patients had received checkpoint inhibitors. Of the roughly 54 dose-escalation patients, hepatocellular carcinoma was present in around 20, melanoma in around 15, renal cell carcinoma in 9 and head and neck cancer in 9. In the dose-escalation cohort, more than 75% of patients were male, and the mean age was around 60 years, with a range of about 23 to 90. Intravenous ivuxolimab was administered to patients every 2 weeks at six dose levels: 0.01, 0.1, 0.3, 1.5, 3 and 10 mg/kg. The monotherapy dose-escalation portion (N of about 47 patients) of the phase I ivuxolimab trial is reported in the paper. The point of sequencing TCRbeta in the periphery was to test whether ivuxolimab changed TCR sequence diversity and drove clonal T-cell expansion. Three dose-escalation patients achieved partial responses, one with hepatocellular carcinoma and two with cutaneous melanoma. What the authors observed across the whole study: Antigen specificity was not determined for the clonally expanded peripheral T cells. Low levels of normalized T-cell clonal expansion were also seen in some patients who did not respond. In the 0.1-3.0 mg/kg groups, partial responders had among the lowest normalized peripheral clonal expansion, particularly in CD8+ T cells. At doses of 0.1 to 3.0 mg/kg, clonal expansion of both CD4+ and CD8+ T cells in blood was seen between baseline and week 6. After ivuxolimab, expanded clones were on average more numerous among CD8+ T cells than among CD4+ T cells.

Genomic DNA was isolated from the sorted cells so that the TCRbeta CDR3 region could be sequenced. The immunoSEQ Assay was used to sequence the TCRbeta CDR3 regions. TCRdb took this table from immuneACCESS and kept in-frame rearrangements with V and J called. Such tables lack part of the clones; where checked against another copy, unresolved V genes explain under half of the gap, and the rest is unexplained. The sample has tens of thousands of clones on record, over 80% of them singletons. The ten largest clonotypes hold approximately 4.5% of the sample. About this clone: The antigen this receptor binds is unknown. Base qualities were left out, and no much larger clone turns up one base away.

The germline V gene supplies CDR1 MNHNS and CDR2 SASEGT. V and J lose 3 bases and 4 bases, and a span of 18 bases separates them. From cysteine to phenylalanine, the CDR3 is 16 amino acids long. This entry keeps only the CDR3 DNA: 48 bases, framed from base 1. Patients with autoimmune disease history or receiving systemic immunosuppression were excluded from the trial. Peripheral blood for TCR sequencing was collected from all dose cohorts at baseline, on cycle 4 day 1, and on cycle 7 day 1. Samples were obtained from an open-label, multicenter, first-in-human phase I dose-escalation trial of ivuxolimab. The trial enrolled adults with locally advanced or metastatic head and neck squamous cell, hepatocellular, melanoma or renal cell carcinoma. Before TCR sequencing, CD4+ T cells and CD8+ T cells were sorted from peripheral blood as separate populations.

In this chain, TRBV6-1 is recombined with TRBJ1-2, and the D gene may be TRBD1, 5 bases matching. The specimen was CD4+ or CD8+ T cells sorted from blood, collected in a trial of the OX40 agonist ivuxolimab. This TCR was recovered from an adult with an advanced solid tumor such as melanoma, head and neck, liver or kidney cancer. The CDR3 corresponds to CASSDPSGIPLYGYTF. The DNA sequence reads TGTGCCAGCAGTGACCCATCAGGGATCCCCCTCTATGGCTACACCTTC.